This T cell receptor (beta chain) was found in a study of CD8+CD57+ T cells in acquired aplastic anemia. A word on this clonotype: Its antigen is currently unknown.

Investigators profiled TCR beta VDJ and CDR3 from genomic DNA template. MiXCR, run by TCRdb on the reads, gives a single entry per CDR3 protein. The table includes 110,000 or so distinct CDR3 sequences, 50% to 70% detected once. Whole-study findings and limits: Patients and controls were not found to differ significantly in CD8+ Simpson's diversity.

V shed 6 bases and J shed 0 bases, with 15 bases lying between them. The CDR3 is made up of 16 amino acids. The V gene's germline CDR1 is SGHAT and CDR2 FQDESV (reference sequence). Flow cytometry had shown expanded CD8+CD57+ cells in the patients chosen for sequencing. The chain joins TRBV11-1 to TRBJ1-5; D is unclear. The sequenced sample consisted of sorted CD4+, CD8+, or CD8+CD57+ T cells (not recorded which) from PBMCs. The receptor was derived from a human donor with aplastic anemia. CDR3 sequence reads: CASSPAGHVSNQPQHF. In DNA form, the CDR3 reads TGTGCCAGCAGTCCCGCTGGCCATGTTAGCAATCAGCCCCAGCATTTT.